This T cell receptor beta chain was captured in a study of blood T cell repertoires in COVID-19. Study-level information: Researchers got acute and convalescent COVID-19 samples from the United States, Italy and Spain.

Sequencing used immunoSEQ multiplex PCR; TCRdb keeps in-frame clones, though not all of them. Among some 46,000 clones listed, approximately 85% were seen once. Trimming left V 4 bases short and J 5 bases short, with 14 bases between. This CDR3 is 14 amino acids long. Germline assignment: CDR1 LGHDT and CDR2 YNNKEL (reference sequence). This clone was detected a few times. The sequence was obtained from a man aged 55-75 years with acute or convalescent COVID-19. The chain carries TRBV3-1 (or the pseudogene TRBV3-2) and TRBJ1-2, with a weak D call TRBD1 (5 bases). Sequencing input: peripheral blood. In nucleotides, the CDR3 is TGTGCCAGCAGCCTCACGTGGGGGGAGTATGGCTACACCTTC. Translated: CASSLTWGEYGYTF.